The entry that follows covers one T cell receptor (beta chain) sequence. The antigen remains unidentified. This CDR3 region has 14 residues. Germline CDR1 is MDHEN and CDR2 is SYDVKM. With 6 bases removed from V and 8 bases from J, the gap between germline ends came to 18 bases. This record comes from a study of shared clonotypes between healthy human individuals. The study's findings and limits: Memory subsets had estimated richness that was generally smaller than that of naive subsets.

Data came from immunoSEQ multiplex PCR; TCRdb stores just in-frame clones and leaves some out. The sample includes over a million clones, roughly 74% of them seen just once. The rearrangement uses TRBV28 and TRBJ2-3, with unresolved D. This TCR came from a young man in good health. Some clones in this sample may be carry-over from other donors' samples. Input material: memory CD4+ T cells from PBMCs. The subset denotes: CD45RA-negative fraction. CDR3 DNA: TGTGCCAGCAGCCTAGGAAGGCCCCAGAGTACGCAGTATTTT. This gives the protein CASSLGRPQSTQYF.